The 11 T cell receptor beta chains presented below share a single source sample, sequenced in a study of cytomegalovirus exposure and HLA in healthy donors. Vbeta (60) and Jbeta (13) primers were used in the PCR. Repertoires were generated with immunoSEQ multiplex PCR, while TCRdb's copy carries only in-frame clones and drops some. The sample has some 48,000 clones. Sequencing was done on a sample of PBMCs. The receptor source for this set is a male donor in good health and CMV-seropositive.

The CDR3 region has the DNA TGTGCCAGCAGCTTGGACTCACGACGGTTCACCGGGGAGCTGTTTTTT. It codes for CASSLDSRRFTGELFF. V usage is TRBV7-9 and J usage is TRBJ2-2; D is perhaps TRBD2 (5 bases). This CDR3 has 16 residues. V lost 3 bases and J 4 bases, leaving 15 bases between the germline ends. The germline gives CDR1 SEHNR, CDR2 FQNEAQ (reference sequence).

CDR3 protein: CASSQGRGNSPLHF. CDR3 nucleotide sequence: TGTGCCAGCAGCCAAGGCCGGGGGAATTCACCCCTCCACTTT. This chain connects TRBV14 to TRBJ1-6; tentatively, D is TRBD1 (5 bases). This CDR3 spans 14 amino acids. The germline V gene has CDR1 SGHDN and CDR2 FVKESK. V lost 1 base and J lost 7, with 8 bases in between.

The rearrangement uses TRBV30 and TRBJ2-7, with 10 nucleotides matching TRBD1. Germline V gene lookup returns CDR1 GTSNPN and CDR2 SVGIG (reference sequence). The J segment lost 9 bases and the V segment lost 5 bases, leaving 4 bases of the junction unmatched. This CDR3 is 11 amino acids long. The CDR3 loop is CAWGTGAGQYF. CDR3 nucleotides: TGTGCCTGGGGGACAGGGGCTGGGCAGTACTTC.

The genes are TRBV4-1 and TRBJ2-5; D might be TRBD2 (5 bases). The CDR3 is 16 residues long. From germline, CDR1 is MGHRA and CDR2 YSYEKL. V was pared by 4 bases and J by 2 bases, with 17 bases between. The DNA of the CDR3 is TGCGCCAGCAGCCCTTTACAAGCGGCCCCACAAGAGACCCAGTACTTC. As protein: CASSPLQAAPQETQYF.

V and J are TRBV9 and TRBJ2-7, with a weak D call TRBD1 (6 bases). The ends were cut back, 4 bases at V and 2 bases at J, with 16 bases in the middle. Germline CDR1 is SGDLS and CDR2 is YYNGEE. CDR3 length: 15 amino acids. For the CDR3, the DNA is TGTGCCAGCAGCCCCGGACGAACAGGGACCTACGAGCAGTACTTC. It codes for CASSPGRTGTYEQYF.

The genes are TRBV2 and TRBJ2-3, with 8 bases identical to TRBD2. After removal of 6 bases from V and 6 bases from J, the junction contained 11 bases not matched to a gene. The CDR3 covers 15 residues. CDR1 is SNHLY, CDR2 FYNNEI, per germline. The CDR3 is CASSPLADPRDTQYF. The CDR3 nucleotides are TGTGCCAGCAGCCCACTAGCGGACCCAAGGGATACGCAGTATTTT.

CDR3 loop: CASNSGTGGSYEQYF. The CDR3 DNA is TGTGCCAGCAATTCCGGGACAGGGGGTTCCTACGAGCAGTACTTC. The J gene is TRBJ2-7, the V gene TRBV9, with TRBD1 matching over 11 bases. Losses at the gene ends were 6 bases for V and 1 base for J; bases not matched to a gene: 6. The CDR3 covers 15 residues. Germline CDR1 and CDR2: SGDLS and YYNGEE.

V usage is TRBV11-1 and J usage is TRBJ2-7, with a weak D call TRBD2 (5 bases). With 3 bases removed from V and 7 bases from J, the gap between germline ends came to 10 bases. Germline V lookup: CDR1 SGHAT, CDR2 FQDESV (reference sequence). The CDR3 is 12 amino acids. The CDR3 sequence: CASSFTSREQYF. In nucleotides, the CDR3 is TGTGCCAGCAGCTTCACTAGTCGGGAGCAGTACTTC.

The gene calls are TRBV7-9 and TRBJ2-4; D call uncertain. V was shortened by 4 bases and J by 0 bases, with 19 bases between the two germline ends. The CDR3 runs to 18 residues. From germline, CDR1 is SEHNR and CDR2 FQNEAQ (reference sequence). The CDR3 coding sequence is TGTGCCAGCAGCTCCCGAGTCTTGGCCACGGGAGCCAAAAACATTCAGTACTTC. This encodes CASSSRVLATGAKNIQYF.

The chain employs TRBV9 and TRBJ2-5, with 7 nucleotides matching TRBD1. The CDR3 totals 16 residues. With V trimmed by 1 base and J by 4 bases, 10 bases remained unmatched. Germline CDR1 is SGDLS and CDR2 is YYNGEE. The CDR3 coding sequence is TGTGCCAGCAGCGTAAGTTCGGGACAGAGCTTAGAGACCCAGTACTTC. Translation gives CASSVSSGQSLETQYF.

The chain uses TRBV11-2 and TRBJ2-2; no clear D. The CDR3 extends over 14 amino acids. Trimming left V 2 bases short and J 1 base short, with 5 bases between. CDR1 SGHAT and CDR2 FQNNGV come from the germline V gene. CDR3 region: CASSLRQNTGELFF. The CDR3, as DNA: TGTGCCAGCAGCTTACGACAGAACACCGGGGAGCTGTTTTTT.